The 15 T cell receptor beta chains below come from one sample, sequenced in a study of PD-L1 blockade in urothelial cancer. TCRdb keeps only in-frame clones here, not all; method: immunoSEQ multiplex PCR. Altogether about 80,000 clones are present, just under 85% being singletons, with the ten largest covering roughly 6.6%. The time point denotes: pretreatment peripheral blood. The sequencing used PBMCs, collected around atezolizumab (anti-PD-L1) treatment. The receptors here all came from a man aged 35 to 55 with urothelial cancer.

This sequence joins TRBV30 and TRBJ2-1; TRBD2 is a possible D gene (6 bases). The CDR3 has 14 residues. Deletions cut 2 bases from V and 2 bases from J, with 10 bases between. The germline CDR1 and CDR2 sequences are GTSNPN and SVGIG (reference sequence). The chain's CDR3 is CAWSISGTYNEQFF. DNA of the CDR3: TGTGCCTGGAGTATTAGCGGAACCTACAATGAGCAGTTCTTC. The complete variable domain, with remaining parts taken from reference TRBV30 and TRBJ2-1, reads SQTIHQWPATLVQPVGSPLSLECTVEGTSNPNLYWYRQAAGRGLQLLFYSVGIGQISSEVPQNLSASRPQDRQFILSSKKLLLSDSGFYLCAWSISGTYNEQFFGPGTRLTVL.

J is TRBJ2-1 and V is TRBV28; 8 bases line up with TRBD1. The CDR3 length is 13 residues. V was clipped by 6 bases and J by 5 bases; unmatched bases: 3. Germline CDR1 and CDR2: MDHEN and SYDVKM. The CDR3 reads CASRRTGNNEQFF. As DNA, the CDR3 is TGTGCCAGCAGGAGGACAGGGAACAATGAGCAGTTCTTC.

The chain has TRBV5-1 and TRBJ2-7; 7 bases match TRBD1. CDR1 and CDR2 (germline): SGHRS, YFSETQ. The ends lost 3 bases at V and 4 bases at J; junction bases unmatched: 10. This CDR3 is built from 15 residues. CDR3 amino acids: CASSSTGNGRYEQYF. The CDR3 DNA reads TGCGCCAGCAGCTCGACAGGGAATGGTCGGTACGAGCAGTACTTC.

The rearrangement uses TRBV14 and TRBJ1-1; 8 bases are shared with TRBD1. CDR1 and CDR2 (germline): SGHDN, FVKESK. This CDR3 region has 15 residues. After removal of 5 bases from V and 0 bases from J, the junction contained 5 bases not matched to a gene. Written as DNA, the CDR3 is TGTGCCAGCAGCTATAGACAGGGGATGAACACTGAAGCTTTCTTT. It specifies CASSYRQGMNTEAFF. Together with reference TRBV14 and TRBJ1-1, the CDR3 gives the full variable domain: EAGVTQFPSHSVIEKGQTVTLRCDPISGHDNLYWYRRVMGKEIKFLLHFVKESKQDESGMPNNRFLAERTGGTYSTLKVQPAELEDSGVYFCASSYRQGMNTEAFFGQGTRLTVV.

A single count supports this clone. The chain employs TRBV28 and TRBJ2-1, with 14 positions matching TRBD2. This CDR3 contains 16 residues. The V and J ends lost 5 bases and 8 bases, in that order; junction bases with no gene match: 8. CDR1 is MDHEN and CDR2 is SYDVKM in the germline V gene. Here the CDR3 DNA reads TGTGCCAGCAGTCCGGGACTAGCGGGAGACAGGCATGAGCAGTTCTTC. Translating gives CASSPGLAGDRHEQFF.

The CDR3 here is CASRIRDRQQETQYF. The CDR3 DNA follows: TGTGCCAGCAGGATTCGGGACAGACAACAAGAGACCCAGTACTTC. The V call is TRBV5-4, the J call TRBJ2-5; 7 nucleotides line up with TRBD1. V lost 5 bases, J lost 2 bases, and 9 bases stayed unmatched. The CDR3 has 15 amino acids. The V gene's germline CDR1 is SGHNT and CDR2 YYREEE (reference sequence).

The chain recombines TRBV11-2 with TRBJ1-5, with no clear D. Trimming removed 4 bases from V and 7 bases from J, with 11 bases in between. Germline V gene lookup returns CDR1 SGHAT and CDR2 FQNNGV. This CDR3 contains 13 residues. The DNA of the CDR3 is TGTGCCAGCAGCTATGAGGTAGGACAGCCCCAGCATTTT. Protein: CASSYEVGQPQHF.

V is TRBV30 and J is TRBJ2-7; tentatively, D is TRBD1 (5 bases). V lost 7 bases, J lost 1 base, and 11 bases lay in between. The CDR3 contains 12 residues. Germline loops: CDR1 GTSNPN, CDR2 SVGIG (reference sequence). CDR3 sequence (DNA): TGTGCCTTATGGACACCTTCCTACGAGCAGTACTTC. As protein: CALWTPSYEQYF.

The CDR3 DNA sequence: TGCGCCAGCACAGGGGCCGGGGAGCTGTTTTTT. Residues: CASTGAGELFF. The J gene is TRBJ2-2, the V gene TRBV10-2; D possibly corresponds to TRBD1 (6 bases). The V gene's germline CDR1 is WSHSY and CDR2 SAAADI. The length of the CDR3 is 11 residues. V lost 7 bases and J lost 6, with 6 bases in between.

The V call is TRBV7-2, the J call TRBJ2-5; possible D gene TRBD2, 7 bases. CDR1 is SGHTA, CDR2 FQGNSA, per germline. The length of the CDR3 is 16 residues. V lost 5 bases, J lost 1 base, and 17 bases lay in between. CDR3 in amino acids: CASSREAGARQETQYF. The CDR3 DNA follows: TGTGCCAGCAGCCGGGAGGCGGGGGCGCGCCAAGAGACCCAGTACTTC.

The rearrangement uses TRBV7-9 and TRBJ2-2, with 12 nucleotides matching TRBD2. The CDR3 consists of 16 residues. J gave up 0 bases and V 5 bases, and 1 base lay outside the gene matches. Germline V gene data show CDR1 as SEHNR and CDR2 as FQNEAQ (reference sequence). The CDR3 sequence: CASSPSGRANTGELFF. In nucleotides, the CDR3 is TGTGCCAGCAGCCCTAGCGGGAGGGCGAACACCGGGGAGCTGTTTTTT.

The chain combines TRBV9 with TRBJ2-2, with 8 bases identical to TRBD2. J was trimmed by 3 bases and V by 0 bases; bases with no gene match: 10. This CDR3 has 18 amino acids. The V gene's germline CDR1 is SGDLS and CDR2 YYNGEE. The CDR3 DNA sequence: TGTGCCAGCAGCGTAGTAGGCCCCGGTAGCGGGGACACCGGGGAGCTGTTTTTT. It yields the protein CASSVVGPGSGDTGELFF.

Of note for this clone: Its ends do not fully match the called genes, so a read error is possible. This chain joins TRBV14 and TRBJ2-7, with D perhaps TRBD1 (6 bases). The CDR3 is made up of 13 amino acids. Per the germline V gene, CDR1 is SGHDN and CDR2 is FVKESK. In nucleotides, the CDR3 is TGTGCCAGCAGCCAAGATATGGGACAAGGCCTTCGGTTC. It translates to CASSQDMGQGLRF.

This sequence joins TRBV14 and TRBJ2-4; TRBD2 matches 11 bases. Germline V gene sequence: CDR1 SGHDN, CDR2 FVKESK. The junction had 3 bases not matched to a gene; V was cut back by 5 bases and J by 6 bases. CDR3 length: 14 residues. CDR3: CASSAGTSGNIQYF. DNA of the CDR3: TGTGCCAGCAGCGCCGGGACTAGCGGAAACATTCAGTACTTC.

This chain joins TRBV5-1 and TRBJ2-1; TRBD2 aligns across 7 bases. This CDR3 has 13 amino acids. The V segment lost 3 bases and the J segment 8 bases; nucleotides outside the gene matches: 5. From germline, CDR1 is SGHRS and CDR2 YFSETQ. Here the CDR3 DNA reads TGCGCCAGCAGCTCCTTGGGGGGGGATGAGCAGTTCTTC. Residues: CASSSLGGDEQFF. The complete variable domain, with remaining parts taken from reference TRBV5-1 and TRBJ2-1, reads KAGVTQTPRYLIKTRGQQVTLSCSPISGHRSVSWYQQTPGQGLQFLFEYFSETQRNKGNFPGRFSGRQFSNSRSEMNVSTLELGDSALYLCASSSLGGDEQFFGPGTRLTVL.